The 18 T cell receptor beta chains below come from one sample, sequenced in a study of blood T cell repertoires in COVID-19. TCRdb's copy holds only in-frame clones and misses some; the assay was immunoSEQ multiplex PCR. The table includes some 170,000 clones, around 76% detected once. Sequencing was done on a sample of peripheral blood. The receptors derive from a woman aged 70-85 years with acute or convalescent COVID-19.

The gene calls are TRBV24-1 and TRBJ1-1; D ambiguous. The germline gives CDR1 KGHDR, CDR2 SFDVKD. This CDR3 region has 13 residues. The V end was cut by 3 bases, the J end by 5 bases, with 9 bases between. This CDR3 is CATSDAGRTEAFF. CDR3 nucleotides: TGTGCCACCAGTGATGCGGGAAGGACTGAAGCTTTCTTT.

V usage is TRBV9 and J usage is TRBJ2-7; D unclear. V lost 1 base and J 1 base, leaving 12 bases between the germline ends. The CDR3 covers 15 residues. From germline, CDR1 is SGDLS and CDR2 YYNGEE. CDR3 sequence (DNA): TGTGCCAGCAGCGTATCGGCTGCCAGGTCCTACGAGCAGTACTTC. This codes for CASSVSAARSYEQYF.

V usage is TRBV28 and J usage is TRBJ2-3, with D possibly being TRBD2 (6 bases). The V end lost 3 bases, the J end lost 5 bases, and 18 bases lay between the germline ends. The CDR3 has 16 residues. In germline, CDR1 is MDHEN, CDR2 SYDVKM. DNA of the CDR3: TGTGCCAGCAGTTTGGGATTAGGTCTGGAGGGAGATACGCAGTATTTT. It encodes CASSLGLGLEGDTQYF.

J is TRBJ1-5 and V is TRBV10-3; 11 bases match TRBD1. The CDR3 spans 17 residues. Germline loops: CDR1 ENHRY, CDR2 SYGVKD. V shed 0 bases and J 2 bases; nucleotides not matched to a gene: 3. CDR3 coding DNA: TGTGCCATCAGTGAGTCGGACAGGGGGCTTGGCAATCAGCCCCAGCATTTT. Translating gives CAISESDRGLGNQPQHF.

CDR3: CASSQQGADTGELFF. In DNA form, the CDR3 reads TGTGCCAGCAGCCAGCAGGGGGCGGACACCGGGGAGCTGTTTTTT. V is TRBV3-1 (or the pseudogene TRBV3-2) and J is TRBJ2-2; TRBD1 matches at 8 bases. This CDR3 comprises 15 residues. V shed 3 bases and J 3 bases; nucleotides not matched to a gene: 3. Germline V gene lookup returns CDR1 LGHDT and CDR2 YNNKEL (reference sequence).

The chain carries TRBV3-1 (or the pseudogene TRBV3-2) and TRBJ2-3; TRBD2 agrees at 11 bases. The CDR3 extends over 16 amino acids. V lost 1 base to trimming and J lost 4 bases; unmatched junction nucleotides: 4. In germline, CDR1 is LGHDT, CDR2 YNNKEL (reference sequence). As DNA, the CDR3 is TGTGCCAGCAGCCAAGGGCTAGCGGGAGGCTCAGATACGCAGTATTTT. It encodes CASSQGLAGGSDTQYF.

The J gene is TRBJ2-7, the V gene TRBV11-2, with 8 nucleotides matching TRBD1. V lost 2 bases and J lost 4; bases outside the gene matches: 7. The CDR3 sequence is 15 residues long. The V gene's germline CDR1 is SGHAT and CDR2 FQNNGV. As DNA, the CDR3 is TGTGCCAGCAGCTTACCGACAGGGGTGTTTTACGAGCAGTACTTC. Its protein product is CASSLPTGVFYEQYF.

The chain couples TRBV3-1 (or the pseudogene TRBV3-2) to TRBJ1-1; TRBD1 might be the D (5 bases). V dropped 1 base and J dropped 2 bases, with 8 bases sitting between them. Germline CDR1 is LGHDT and CDR2 is YNNKEL (reference sequence). The CDR3 spans 14 residues. CDR3: CASSQVDRNTEAFF. In DNA form, the CDR3 reads TGTGCCAGCAGCCAAGTAGACAGAAACACTGAAGCTTTCTTT.

This clone was counted a few times. The chain uses TRBV28 and TRBJ2-7, with 12 nucleotides matching TRBD2. Germline lookup yields CDR1 MDHEN and CDR2 SYDVKM. V dropped 6 bases and J dropped 5; count of bases not matched to a gene: 8. The CDR3 extends over 15 amino acids. CDR3 sequence (DNA): TGTGCCAGCAGGACTAGCGGGAGTATCGGAGACGAGCAGTACTTC. This translates into CASRTSGSIGDEQYF.

This chain connects TRBV5-4 to TRBJ2-1, with D possibly matching TRBD2 (7 bases). V was cut by 1 base and J by 8 bases, with 19 bases left in between. The CDR3 covers 16 residues. Looked up from germline, CDR1 is SGHNT and CDR2 is YYREEE (reference sequence). The CDR3, as DNA: TGTGCCAGCAGCTTGTGGGGGGGGGCAAATATCCATGAGCAGTTCTTC. It translates to CASSLWGGANIHEQFF. The variable domain in full, completed from reference TRBV5-4 and TRBJ2-1, reads ETGVTQSPTHLIKTRGQQVTLRCSSQSGHNTVSWYQQALGQGPQFIFQYYREEENGRGNFPPRFSGLQFPNYSSELNVNALELDDSALYLCASSLWGGANIHEQFFGPGTRLTVL.

The chain is built from TRBV30 and TRBJ1-5, with D possibly TRBD1 on 6 matching bases. The CDR3 runs to 13 residues. Germline CDR1 GTSNPN, CDR2 SVGIG (reference sequence). V was cut by 1 base and J by 11 bases, with 15 bases left in between. The DNA for the CDR3 is TGTGCCTGGAGTGCAGGGGCCGCTCTGACCCAGCATTTT. Residues: CAWSAGAALTQHF.

The chain joins TRBV30 to TRBJ1-4; 7 nucleotides align to TRBD1. V lost 0 bases and J lost 8; bases outside the gene matches: 0. CDR3 length: 12 amino acids. The germline CDR1 and CDR2 sequences are GTSNPN and SVGIG (reference sequence). CDR3 coding DNA: TGTGCCTGGAGTGTACAGGGGGAAAAACTGTTTTTT. It specifies CAWSVQGEKLFF.

This sequence joins TRBV7-9 and TRBJ2-3; no reliable D call. V lost 5 bases, J lost 4 bases, and 16 bases lay in between. This CDR3 region has 15 residues. CDR1 SEHNR and CDR2 FQNEAQ come from the germline V gene (reference sequence). The CDR3 loop is CASSPARFLADTQYF. CDR3 nucleotides: TGTGCCAGCAGCCCGGCTAGGTTTTTGGCAGATACGCAGTATTTT.

This rearrangement joins TRBV12-3 or TRBV12-4 to TRBJ1-2; unclear D gene. V lost 2 bases to trimming and J lost 7 bases, with 11 bases between them. This CDR3 has 13 amino acids. Here the CDR3 DNA reads TGTGCCAGCAGTTTACCGTCGGTGATTGGCTACACCTTC. Encoded protein: CASSLPSVIGYTF.

V gene TRBV15 combines with J gene TRBJ1-1, with D perhaps TRBD1 (5 bases). CDR1 LNHNV and CDR2 YYDKDF come from the germline V gene (reference sequence). Trimming removed 0 bases from V and 1 base from J, with 9 bases in between. The length of the CDR3 is 15 residues. The CDR3 loop reads CATSRDQGWNTEAFF. CDR3 nucleotides: TGTGCCACCAGCAGAGATCAGGGCTGGAACACTGAAGCTTTCTTT.

V gene TRBV28 combines with J gene TRBJ2-3, with TRBD2 matching 7 bases. J lost 7 bases, V lost 4 bases, and 5 bases had no gene match. In germline, CDR1 is MDHEN, CDR2 SYDVKM. The CDR3 consists of 13 residues. Written as DNA, the CDR3 is TGTGCCAGCAGTTGGAAAGCGGGGAATACGCAGTATTTT. Translated: CASSWKAGNTQYF. Based on the CDR3 plus reference TRBV28 and TRBJ2-3, the full variable domain is DVKVTQSSRYLVKRTGEKVFLECVQDMDHENMFWYRQDPGLGLRLIYFSYDVKMKEKGDIPEGYSVSREKKERFSLILESASTNQTSMYLCASSWKAGNTQYFGPGTRLTVL.

This rearrangement joins TRBV4-3 to TRBJ2-2; TRBD1 is a possible D gene (5 bases). The CDR3 consists of 16 residues. CDR1 LGHNA and CDR2 YSLEER come from the germline V gene. Trimming shortened V by 0 bases and J by 2 bases, and 10 bases separated the two germline ends. For the CDR3, the DNA is TGCGCCAGCAGCCAAGATAGGGGCGGAAACACCGGGGAGCTGTTTTTT. Amino acids: CASSQDRGGNTGELFF.

The V gene is TRBV4-3, the J gene TRBJ2-4, with D maybe TRBD2 (5 bases). The CDR3 is 14 amino acids. Trimming stripped 1 base from V and 5 bases from J, with 9 bases between. In germline, CDR1 is LGHNA, CDR2 YSLEER. The CDR3 coding sequence is TGCGCCAGCAGCCAAGGGCTAGCTGAAAACATTCAGTACTTC. It translates to CASSQGLAENIQYF.